The 14 T cell receptor beta chains below were found in one sample sequenced in a study of beta chain features in type 1 diabetes. The entirety of the isolated RNA underwent reverse transcription, so expressed TCRB transcripts were sequenced. Sequenced by immunoSEQ multiplex PCR; TCRdb stores in-frame clones only, minus some. The sample has tens of thousands of clones, 45% to 50% seen once. Study-level points and caveats: TCRB CDR3 length was moderately but significantly reduced in all four CD4+ subsets of Type 1 diabetes patients.

Antigen specificity for these receptors is unknown. The source material was central memory CD4+ T cells from blood. The receptors were gathered from a man aged 25 to 40 with type 1 diabetes.

The chain employs TRBV27 and TRBJ1-5; D may be TRBD1 (6 bases). CDR3 length equals 19 residues. Trimming took 1 base from V and 4 from J, leaving 23 bases between them. Germline assignment: CDR1 MNHEY and CDR2 SMNVEV (reference sequence). The CDR3 protein is CASSLYNPGIQGGNQPQHF. CDR3 DNA sequence: TGTGCCAGCAGTTTATATAACCCGGGAATACAGGGTGGGAATCAGCCCCAGCATTTT.

This rearrangement joins TRBV6-5 to TRBJ1-1; D is undetermined. Trimming took off 11 bases at V and 1 base at J, with 14 bases between the two ends. The CDR3 spans 13 residues. The germline CDR1 and CDR2 sequences are MNHEY and SVGAGI. CDR3 residues: CAAIKTANTEAFF. The CDR3 DNA sequence: TGTGCCGCAATCAAAACAGCGAACACTGAAGCTTTCTTT.

The chain recombines TRBV2 with TRBJ1-5, with TRBD1 matching 9 bases. The trim removed 5 bases at V and 5 bases at J, leaving 7 bases unmatched. This CDR3 region has 15 residues. Per germline, CDR1 SNHLY and CDR2 FYNNEI. DNA of the CDR3: TGTGCCAGCAGTATTACAGGGGGCGCGGATCAGCCCCAGCATTTT. It translates to CASSITGGADQPQHF.

Only a few counts were recorded for this clone. The V and J genes are TRBV2 and TRBJ2-6, with TRBD1 identical over 9 bases. From germline, CDR1 is SNHLY and CDR2 FYNNEI. Trimming took 11 bases from V and 4 from J; bases not matched to a gene: 3. The length of the CDR3 is 13 residues. The CDR3 is CAWTGVGANVLTF. The CDR3 DNA is TGTGCCTGGACAGGGGTCGGGGCCAACGTCCTGACTTTC. The complete variable domain, with remaining parts taken from reference TRBV2 and TRBJ2-6, reads EPEVTQTPSHQVTQMGQEVILRCVPISNHLYFYWYRQILGQKVEFLVSFYNNEISEKSEIFDDQFSVERPDGSNFTLKIRSTKLEDSAMYFCAWTGVGANVLTFGAGSRLTVL.

This clone has a handful of counts. The chain employs TRBV10-3 and TRBJ2-7, with 8 bases identical to TRBD1. V shed 6 bases, J shed 2 bases, and the junction held 6 bases outside the gene matches. Per germline, CDR1 ENHRY and CDR2 SYGVKD. The CDR3 is 14 residues long. The DNA for the CDR3 is TGTGCCATCAGGGGGACAGGTCGACCCTACGAGCAGTACTTC. Amino acids: CAIRGTGRPYEQYF.

The gene calls are TRBV7-6 and TRBJ1-3; 7 positions agree with TRBD1. V lost 2 bases and J lost 2; bases outside the gene matches: 3. This CDR3 comprises 15 residues. Germline CDR1 reads SGHVS; CDR2 reads FNYEAQ. CDR3 amino acids: CASSLRGQAGNTIYF. CDR3 sequence (DNA): TGTGCCAGCAGCTTAAGGGGGCAAGCTGGAAACACCATATATTTT.

The chain uses TRBV7-9 and TRBJ2-6, with a weak D call TRBD2 (5 bases). Germline assignment: CDR1 SEHNR and CDR2 FQNEAQ (reference sequence). The CDR3 runs to 17 residues. Trimming removed 5 bases at V and 2 bases at J, with 16 bases between. The CDR3 DNA reads as TGTGCCAGCAGCCCACCCCGGGGTCCCGCTGGGGCCAACGTCCTGACTTTC. It yields the protein CASSPPRGPAGANVLTF.

There are a few counts of this clone. The chain couples TRBV6-6 to TRBJ1-2, with 9 bases aligning to TRBD1. The CDR3 totals 14 residues. V lost 0 bases to trimming and J lost 8 bases; unmatched junction nucleotides: 4. In germline, CDR1 is MNHNY, CDR2 SVGAGI (reference sequence). CDR3 in amino acids: CASSYSGQGSGYTF. In DNA, the CDR3 is TGTGCCAGCAGTTACTCGGGACAGGGAAGCGGCTACACCTTC.

This rearrangement joins TRBV28 to TRBJ2-7, with D possibly being TRBD2 (7 bases). The CDR3 runs 15 residues. V was pared by 6 bases and J by 1 base, with 16 bases between. Germline CDR1 and CDR2: MDHEN and SYDVKM. The CDR3 DNA reads as TGTGCCAGCAGGGAAGGGGGGGACCGGTCCTACGAGCAGTACTTC. It yields the protein CASREGGDRSYEQYF.

V gene TRBV6-1 combines with J gene TRBJ1-5, with 11 bases lining up with TRBD1. This CDR3 contains 15 residues. Germline-derived CDR1 and CDR2 are MNHNS and SASEGT. Trimming removed 6 bases from V and 4 bases from J; junction bases left unmatched: 5. CDR3: CASSAGTGGNQPQHF. CDR3 DNA sequence: TGTGCCAGCAGCGCCGGGACAGGGGGGAATCAGCCCCAGCATTTT.

Written as DNA, the CDR3 is TGTGCCTGGAGTGACGGGACAGGGGCCGGGGGGCAGTTCTTC. Its translation: CAWSDGTGAGGQFF. The rearrangement uses TRBV30 and TRBJ2-1; 10 nucleotides agree with TRBD1. The CDR3 spans 14 residues. CDR1 and CDR2 from the germline V gene are GTSNPN and SVGIG (reference sequence). The V segment lost 1 base and the J segment 12 bases; nucleotides outside the gene matches: 9.

The chain carries TRBV7-9 and TRBJ1-3; TRBD1 matches at 7 bases. The germline gives CDR1 SEHNR, CDR2 FQNEAQ (reference sequence). V dropped 5 bases and J dropped 2; count of bases not matched to a gene: 12. The CDR3 loop spans 17 amino acids. As DNA, the CDR3 is TGTGCCAGCAGCCGCCGAGCGGCTGGGACAGCTGGAAACACCATATATTTT. Amino acids: CASSRRAAGTAGNTIYF.

This clone was counted a few times. The gene calls are TRBV21-1 and TRBJ2-3; TRBD1, the table's D call, lacks a check against the DNA. TRBV21-1 is deemed a pseudogene. This CDR3 spans 17 amino acids. The DNA for the CDR3 is TGTGCCAGCAGCAAAGGTACGGCCCTGGGCGGCACAGATACGCAGTATTTT. Translated: CASSKGTALGGTDTQYF.

This clone was detected only a few times. The chain has TRBV7-8 and TRBJ1-6; 9 bases agree with TRBD1. The CDR3 has 15 amino acids. The V segment lost 5 bases and the J segment 6 bases; nucleotides outside the gene matches: 5. Per the germline V gene, CDR1 is SGHVS and CDR2 is FQNEAQ. The CDR3 here is CASSLRDRVNSPLHF. CDR3 bases: TGTGCCAGCAGCCTTCGGGACAGGGTTAATTCACCCCTCCACTTT.